This T cell receptor beta chain was found in a study of blood T cell repertoires in COVID-19. Study summary: T cells, B-cell-depleted T cells, or PBMCs supplied cDNA or gDNA.

The germline V gene encodes CDR1 SGHTA and CDR2 FQGNSA. The CDR3 covers 13 residues. Remarks on this clone: Its ends do not fully match the called genes, so a read error is possible.

Authors' data handling: Reference gene primers were amplified, and this amplification served to estimate nucleated cell counts. TCRdb's copy holds only in-frame clones and misses some; the assay was immunoSEQ multiplex PCR. For V, J and clone size, that table is used; D and trimming come from the DNA. Of some 220,000 clones in the sample, approximately 91% were seen once. The specimen was peripheral blood. This clonotype was sampled from a man aged 30 to 39 with COVID-19, enrolled during active disease. The rearrangement joins TRBV7-2 to TRBJ1-2; TRBD1 might be the D (6 bases). CDR3 sequence: CASRRPGASASGF. The CDR3 DNA sequence: TGTGCCAGCAGGAGACCAGGGGCAAGCGCGTCTGGGTTC.